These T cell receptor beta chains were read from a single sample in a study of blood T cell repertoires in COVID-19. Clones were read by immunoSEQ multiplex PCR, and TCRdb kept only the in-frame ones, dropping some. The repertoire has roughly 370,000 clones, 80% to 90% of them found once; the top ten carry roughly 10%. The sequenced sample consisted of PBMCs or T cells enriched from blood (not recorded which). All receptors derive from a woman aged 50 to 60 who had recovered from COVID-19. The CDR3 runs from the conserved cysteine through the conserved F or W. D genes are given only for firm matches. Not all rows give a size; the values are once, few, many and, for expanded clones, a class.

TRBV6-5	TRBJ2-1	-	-	TGTGCCAGCAGACTGACTAGACATCACAATGAGCAGTTCTTC	CASRLTRHHNEQFF
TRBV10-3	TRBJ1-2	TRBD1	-	TGTGCCACTACACCGGGACAGGGTGAAGGCTACACCTTC	CATTPGQGEGYTF
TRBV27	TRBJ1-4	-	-	TGTGCCAGCAGTTTATCCTGGGGCCTTAATGAAAAACTGTTTTTT	CASSLSWGLNEKLFF
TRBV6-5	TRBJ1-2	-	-	TGTGCCAGCAGTTACTCGTTAGGGGTGCCTAACTATGGCTACACCTTC	CASSYSLGVPNYGYTF
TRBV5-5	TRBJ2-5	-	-	TGTGCCAGCAGCTTGACTGCAGGCCCTTGGTTGACCCAGTACTTC	CASSLTAGPWLTQYF
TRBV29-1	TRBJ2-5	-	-	TGCAGCGTGAATCCTCGGGGGGCAGGGGAGACCCAGTACTTC	CSVNPRGAGETQYF
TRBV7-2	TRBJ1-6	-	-	TGTGCCAGCAGCCTCGCCATGAGGGTTAATTCACCCCTCCACTTT	CASSLAMRVNSPLHF
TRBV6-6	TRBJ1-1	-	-	TGTGCCAGCAGTATTTTTCAAGGGAGCACTGAAGCTTTCTTT	CASSIFQGSTEAFF
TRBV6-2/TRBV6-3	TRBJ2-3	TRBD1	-	TGTGCCAGCAGTTCACAGGGGGCTGAAGATACGCAGTATTTT	CASSSQGAEDTQYF
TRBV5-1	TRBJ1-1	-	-	TGCGCCAGCAGCTTGGGTTCAGGCGCGAACACTGAAGCTTTCTTT	CASSLGSGANTEAFF
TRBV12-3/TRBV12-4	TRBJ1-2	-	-	TGTGCCAGCAGCCCTATTAACTATGGCTACACCTTC	CASSPINYGYTF
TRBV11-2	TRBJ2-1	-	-	TGTGCCAGCAGCAAGACAGCGGGTTGGATGCGCTCCTACAATGAGCAGTTCTTC	CASSKTAGWMRSYNEQFF
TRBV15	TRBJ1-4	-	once	TGTGCCACCAGCAGAGATCCCAGGCAACTTCATGAAAAACTGTTTTTT	CATSRDPRQLHEKLFF
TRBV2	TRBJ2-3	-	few	TGTGCCAGCAGTGAACTGCGGCGCACAGATACGCAGTATTTT	CASSELRRTDTQYF
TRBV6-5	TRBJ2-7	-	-	TGTGCCAGCAGAGAGACAGGCCTCTCCTACGAGCAGTACTTC	CASRETGLSYEQYF
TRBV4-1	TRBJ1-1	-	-	TGCGCCAGCAGCCACGGAGGGAACACTGAAGCTTTCTTT	CASSHGGNTEAFF
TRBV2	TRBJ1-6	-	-	TGTGCCAGCAGTGTGGGGACTCAGAATTCACCCCTCCACTTT	CASSVGTQNSPLHF
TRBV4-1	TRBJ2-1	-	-	TGCGCCAGCAGCCAAGAAGGGGCCGGGGGAATCTCCTACAATGAGCAGTTCTTC	CASSQEGAGGISYNEQFF
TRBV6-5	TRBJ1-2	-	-	TGTGCCAGCAGTTACCCGGGGGATGGCTACACCTTC	CASSYPGDGYTF
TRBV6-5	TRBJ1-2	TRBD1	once	TGTGCCAGCAGTGACTCGGGACAGGGGGCAGGGGGCTACACCTTC	CASSDSGQGAGGYTF
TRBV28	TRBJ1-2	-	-	TGTGCCAGCAGTCCAGGGACACGGCCTGGCTACACCTTC	CASSPGTRPGYTF
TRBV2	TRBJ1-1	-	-	TGTGCCAGCAGCGGACAGACGAACACTGAAGCTTTCTTT	CASSGQTNTEAFF
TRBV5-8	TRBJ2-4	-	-	TGTGCCAGCAGCTTGTTGTGGTCAGGGTCTACCAAAAACATTCAGTACTTC	CASSLLWSGSTKNIQYF
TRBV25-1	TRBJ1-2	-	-	TGTGCCAGCAGTGTACCCGGGGGTAACTATGGCTACACCTTC	CASSVPGGNYGYTF
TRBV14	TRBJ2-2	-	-	TGTGCCAGCAGCCACCCCCCGGCTGGGACAGCGGGCACCGGGGAGCTGTTTTTT	CASSHPPAGTAGTGELFF
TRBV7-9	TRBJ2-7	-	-	TGTGCCAGCAGCTTAGAGTCTAGCTACGAGCAGTACTTC	CASSLESSYEQYF
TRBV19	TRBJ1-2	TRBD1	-	TGTGCCAGTAAGGGACAGGGTGGTCTCTATGGCTACACCTTC	CASKGQGGLYGYTF
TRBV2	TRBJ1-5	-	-	TGTGCCAGCAGTGATTTCAGGAACAATCAGCCCCAGCATTTT	CASSDFRNNQPQHF
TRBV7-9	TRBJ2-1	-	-	TGTGCCAGCAGCTTAGTAGGGGAAAATGAGCAGTTCTTC	CASSLVGENEQFF
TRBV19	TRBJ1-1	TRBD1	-	TGTGCCAGCCGGGGACAGGGGGAACATCGGGCTTTCTTT	CASRGQGEHRAFF
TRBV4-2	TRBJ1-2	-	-	TGTGCCAGCAGCCAAGACCCAGGGCGCTCTAACTATGGCTACACCTTC	CASSQDPGRSNYGYTF
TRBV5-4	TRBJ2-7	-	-	TGTGCCAGCAGCGCGGACAGCCCAGCCTACGAGCAGTACTTC	CASSADSPAYEQYF
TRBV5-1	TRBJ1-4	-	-	TGCGCCAGCAGCTTGGGGTCTACGGGGACAACTAATGAAAAACTGTTTTTT	CASSLGSTGTTNEKLFF
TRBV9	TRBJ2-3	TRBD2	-	TGTGCCAGCAGCGTAGGGTTACTAGCGGGGGGGTCGGATACGCAGTATTTT	CASSVGLLAGGSDTQYF
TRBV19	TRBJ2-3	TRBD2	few	TGTGCCAGTAGTATAGATCGGGCGGGGGGGCCCCACGATACGCAGTATTTT	CASSIDRAGGPHDTQYF
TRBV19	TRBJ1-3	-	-	TGTGCCAGTACAGGTTACAGTCTCTCTGGAAACACCATATATTTT	CASTGYSLSGNTIYF
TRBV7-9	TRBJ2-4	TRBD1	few	TGTGCCAGCAGCTACGACAGGGACATTCAGTACTTC	CASSYDRDIQYF
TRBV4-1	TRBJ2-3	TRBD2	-	TGCGCCAGCAGCCAAGATCCCCGGGGGGGAGGTGATACGCAGTATTTT	CASSQDPRGGGDTQYF
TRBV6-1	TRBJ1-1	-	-	TGTGCCAGCAGTGAAGCGCTGGGGGGGATAACACTGAAAGCTTTCTTT	CASSEALGGITLKAFF
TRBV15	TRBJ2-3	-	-	TGTGCCACCAGCAGAGATGGGACTAGCACAGATACGCAGTATTTT	CATSRDGTSTDTQYF
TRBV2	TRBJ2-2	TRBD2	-	TGTGCCAGCAGTCCGGGACTAGCGGGGGGGGAGCTGTTTTTT	CASSPGLAGGELFF
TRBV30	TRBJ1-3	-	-	TGTGCCTGGAGTTCAGGGGTGAGCTCTGGAAACACCATATATTTT	CAWSSGVSSGNTIYF
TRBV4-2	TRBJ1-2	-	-	TGTGCCAGCAGCCAAGATGGGGGGGGCCGAGGGATTTATGGCTACACCTTC	CASSQDGGGRGIYGYTF
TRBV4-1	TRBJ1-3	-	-	TGCGCCAGCAGCCAAGATCAGACCCCCCGGGATTTT	CASSQDQTPRDF
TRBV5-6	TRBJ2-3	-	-	TGTGCCAGCAGCACACTACAAATCTCCGCAGATACGCAGTATTTT	CASSTLQISADTQYF
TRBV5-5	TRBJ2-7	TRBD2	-	TGTGCCAGCAGCCAGATACTAGCGACCTACGAGCAGTACTTC	CASSQILATYEQYF
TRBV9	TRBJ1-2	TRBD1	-	TGTGCCAGCAGCTATATACCCGGGACAGGGACGAGCTACACCTTC	CASSYIPGTGTSYTF
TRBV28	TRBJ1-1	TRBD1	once	TGTGCCAGCAGCCCGGGGACAGTAAAGGATCCTGAAGCTTTCTTT	CASSPGTVKDPEAFF
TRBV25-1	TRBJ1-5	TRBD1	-	TGTGCCAGCAGTGAATCCCGGACAGGGGGAGTTGGCAATCAGCCCCAGCATTTT	CASSESRTGGVGNQPQHF
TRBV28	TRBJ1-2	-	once	TGTGCCAGCAGCCCACACAGGGACCGTAGTAACTATGGCTACACCTTC	CASSPHRDRSNYGYTF